This T cell receptor (beta chain) was sequenced for a study of shared clonotypes between healthy human individuals. Study summary: For every donor, three CD4 naive, three CD4 memory, two CD8 naive and one CD8 memory plates were used.

Trimming took 6 bases from V and 11 from J, leaving 13 bases between them. CDR1 and CDR2 from the germline V gene are LNHDA and SQIVND (reference sequence). The CDR3 runs to 11 residues. It was at deep level that the assay was run. Sorted-subset replicate PCR reactions contained 200 ng DNA, corresponding to tens of thousands of T cell genomes. This table comes from immunoSEQ multiplex PCR, and its TCRdb copy is limited to in-frame clones, with some not included. The table records approximately 980,000 clones, 70% to 85% of them present only once. Study-level points and caveats: Non-shared clonotypes were found to have lower generation probabilities than the clonotypes that were shared by all four of the sorted-subset donors.

About this clone itself: Antigen specificity is unknown.

The chain joins TRBV19 to TRBJ1-1; D remains unclear. The source is a man between 18 and 35 years old in good health. Material: memory CD4+ T cells sorted from blood. As to subset: CD45RA-negative fraction. The CDR3 sequence is CASSQSVAAFF. CDR3 DNA: TGTGCCAGTAGCCAGTCGGTCGCGGCTTTCTTT.